These 24 T cell receptor beta chains originate from one sample sequenced in a study of blood T cells in healthy people across ages (dated by TCRdb to the mid-2010s). The receptor library was made with 5' RACE. The listed sequencing device is Illumina HiSeq 2500. The second PCR ran for roughly 7 to 12 cycles and used a J-beta primer mix along with a sample-barcoded 5' primer. Clones were called with MiXCR by TCRdb after fastp trimmed the public reads at Q25, and only in-frame beta chains were retained. CDR3 protein duplicates are merged, each entry listing the most common genes and DNA. For this sample the table gives about 1,500,000 distinct CDR3 sequences, of which over 25% were detected only once. About 8% of the sample rests with the top ten. The sequenced material came from blood. The receptor source for this set is a woman in her 30s in good health.

This chain joins TRBV18 and TRBJ2-3; weak D call: TRBD1 (6 bases). Germline CDR1 is KGHSH and CDR2 is LQKENI. The ends were cut back, 3 bases at V and 1 base at J, with 17 bases in the middle. CDR3 length: 17 amino acids. The CDR3 sequence is CASSPLAQGTGTDTQYF. CDR3 sequence (DNA): TGTGCCAGCTCACCTCTGGCACAGGGTACGGGCACAGATACGCAGTATTTT.

This chain links TRBV5-1 with TRBJ1-5; D perhaps matches TRBD1 (6 bases). The length of the CDR3 is 15 residues. V lost 3 bases and J 3 bases, leaving 13 bases between the germline ends. CDR1 is SGHRS, CDR2 YFSETQ, per germline. This CDR3 is CASSWTGTLNQPQHF. For the CDR3, the DNA is TGCGCCAGCAGCTGGACCGGGACACTCAATCAGCCCCAGCATTTT.

This chain connects TRBV2 to TRBJ1-5; a weak D match, TRBD1 (6 bases). Trimming removed 5 bases at V and 3 bases at J, with 14 bases between. CDR1 and CDR2 (germline): SNHLY, FYNNEI. This CDR3 region has 15 residues. The CDR3, as DNA: TGTGCCAGCAGTTTCTCAGGGACAACCAATCAGCCCCAGCATTTT. Translated: CASSFSGTTNQPQHF. The full variable domain, rest sourced from reference TRBV2 and TRBJ1-5, is EPEVTQTPSHQVTQMGQEVILRCVPISNHLYFYWYRQILGQKVEFLVSFYNNEISEKSEIFDDQFSVERPDGSNFTLKIRSTKLEDSAMYFCASSFSGTTNQPQHFGDGTRLSIL.

This clonotype occurred a few times. The chain employs TRBV29-1 and TRBJ2-1; 12 nucleotides agree with TRBD2. The CDR3 covers 14 residues. Losses at the gene ends were 8 bases for V and 7 bases for J; bases not matched to a gene: 9. Germline V lookup: CDR1 SQVTM, CDR2 ANQGSEA. This chain's CDR3 is CSLTRLAGVNEQFF. Written as DNA, the CDR3 is TGCAGCCTGACCCGACTAGCGGGAGTTAATGAGCAGTTCTTC.

This clonotype showed up just a few times. This rearrangement joins TRBV12-3 or TRBV12-4 to TRBJ2-3, with 7 nucleotides matching TRBD1. J was trimmed by 0 bases and V by 6 bases; bases with no gene match: 12. The CDR3 runs 17 residues. The CDR3 loop reads CASSKGTDSASTDTQYF. The DNA of the CDR3 is TGTGCCAGCAGCAAAGGGACAGATTCCGCTAGCACAGATACGCAGTATTTT.

The chain is built from TRBV5-1 and TRBJ2-3; tentative D call: TRBD2 (6 bases). CDR1 and CDR2 (germline): SGHRS, YFSETQ. Trimming took off 5 bases at V and 4 bases at J, with 17 bases between the two ends. The CDR3 is made up of 15 amino acids. The CDR3 is CASRAGGTPADTQYF. The CDR3 nucleotides are TGCGCCAGCAGGGCGGGTGGGACTCCCGCAGATACGCAGTATTTT.

This clonotype was counted ten times or more. The rearrangement joins TRBV7-6 to TRBJ2-7; TRBD1 agrees at 10 bases. With V trimmed by 5 bases and J by 6 bases, 16 bases remained unmatched. This CDR3 comprises 17 residues. The germline CDR1 and CDR2 sequences are SGHVS and FNYEAQ. The CDR3 region has the DNA TGTGCCAGCAGCCACCCGGGCAAGGGACAGGGGAAGGGCGAGCAGTACTTC. As protein: CASSHPGKGQGKGEQYF.

The chain joins TRBV30 to TRBJ1-1; D is uncertain. V was clipped by 4 bases and J by 1 base, with 7 bases between them. The CDR3 consists of 12 residues. CDR1 and CDR2 (germline): GTSNPN, SVGIG (reference sequence). CDR3 coding DNA: TGTGCCTGGAACCCGGGGAACACTGAAGCTTTCTTT. Residues: CAWNPGNTEAFF.

At least ten counts were recorded for this clonotype. V is TRBV20-1 and J is TRBJ2-5; the match to TRBD2 covers 11 bases. V shed 6 bases and J 4 bases; nucleotides not matched to a gene: 7. This CDR3 is built from 14 residues. The germline V gene has CDR1 DFQATT and CDR2 SNEGSKA (reference sequence). The CDR3 DNA sequence: TGCAGTGCCCCCCTAGCGGGGGGCCGAGAGACCCAGTACTTC. It encodes CSAPLAGGRETQYF.

This clonotype was recorded a few times. The chain employs TRBV2 and TRBJ2-4; D not resolved. Trimming left V 2 bases short and J 4 bases short, with 0 bases between. The CDR3 has 11 amino acids. Germline-derived CDR1 and CDR2 are SNHLY and FYNNEI. This CDR3 reads CASSEKNIQYF. The CDR3 DNA follows: TGTGCCAGCAGTGAAAAAAACATTCAGTACTTC. The variable domain in full, with the rest retrieved from reference TRBV2 and TRBJ2-4, is EPEVTQTPSHQVTQMGQEVILRCVPISNHLYFYWYRQILGQKVEFLVSFYNNEISEKSEIFDDQFSVERPDGSNFTLKIRSTKLEDSAMYFCASSEKNIQYFGAGTRLSVL.

The chain carries TRBV20-1 and TRBJ1-5; possibly TRBD1 for D (6 bases). V was clipped by 5 bases and J by 2 bases, with 16 bases between them. The CDR3 extends over 15 amino acids. The V gene's germline CDR1 is DFQATT and CDR2 SNEGSKA (reference sequence). In DNA form, the CDR3 reads TGCAGTGCTTTAACAGGGACAACGGGCAATCAGCCCCAGCATTTT. Amino acids: CSALTGTTGNQPQHF.

This chain connects TRBV12-3 or TRBV12-4 to TRBJ2-1; TRBD1 matches 9 bases. V dropped 6 bases and J dropped 5; count of bases not matched to a gene: 8. The CDR3 runs 15 residues. CDR3 amino acids: CASSSGTGSHNEQFF. In DNA form, the CDR3 reads TGTGCCAGCAGCTCGGGGACAGGGAGTCACAATGAGCAGTTCTTC.

The V and J genes are TRBV7-2 and TRBJ2-3, with TRBD1 matching over 12 bases. The V and J ends lost 2 bases and 7 bases, in that order; junction bases with no gene match: 16. CDR3 size: 19 residues. The germline V gene encodes CDR1 SGHTA and CDR2 FQGNSA. For the CDR3, the DNA is TGTGCCAGCAGCTTAAATAGGGAATCTCGGGACAGGGGGCGAAATACGCAGTATTTT. Translated, it gives CASSLNRESRDRGRNTQYF.

The chain is built from TRBV3-1 and TRBJ2-5; TRBD1 is a possible D gene (6 bases). The J call may not be correct, given that the DNA end is closer to TRBJ2-7. The germline gives CDR1 LGHDT, CDR2 YNNKEL (reference sequence). This CDR3 has 16 residues. CDR3 sequence (DNA): TGTGCCAGCAGCCAAGAGACCAGGGGTATCCTCTACGAGCAGTACTTC. Translation gives CASSQETRGILYEQYF.

The chain couples TRBV5-1 to TRBJ2-2; D possibly corresponds to TRBD1 (6 bases). The V end was cut by 5 bases, the J end by 4 bases, with 21 bases between. CDR3 size: 17 residues. From germline, CDR1 is SGHRS and CDR2 YFSETQ. The CDR3 spells CASSSSTGPAGTGELFF. Here the CDR3 DNA reads TGCGCCAGCAGTTCGTCTACAGGGCCCGCGGGCACCGGGGAGCTGTTTTTT.

This clonotype was counted ten times or more. The J gene is TRBJ2-1, the V gene TRBV7-2; 7 nucleotides line up with TRBD1. CDR3 length equals 13 residues. Germline V lookup: CDR1 SGHTA, CDR2 FQGNSA. The V gene end was trimmed by 5 bases and the J gene end by 8 bases; junction bases not matched to a gene: 6. The CDR3 protein is CASSTRQGHEQFF. The CDR3, as DNA: TGTGCCAGCAGCACCCGACAGGGACATGAGCAGTTCTTC.

For this clonotype: Possible read error: a much larger clone is one base away. The chain recombines TRBV29-1 with TRBJ2-1, with D tentatively TRBD2 (6 bases). Gene TRBJ2-7 matches the end of the DNA better, so the J call may be wrong. CDR1 and CDR2 from the germline V gene are SQVTM and ANQGSEA. The CDR3 has 14 amino acids. The CDR3 sequence is CSVRLGTVYNEQYF. DNA of the CDR3: TGCAGCGTCCGACTAGGGACTGTCTACAATGAGCAGTACTTC.

The chain has TRBV4-1 and TRBJ2-1; D is unclear. CDR3 size: 15 residues. CDR1 and CDR2 (germline): MGHRA, YSYEKL. V lost 0 bases and J 5 bases, leaving 11 bases between the germline ends. The CDR3 loop reads CASSQDEASHNEQFF. In DNA, the CDR3 is TGCGCCAGCAGCCAAGATGAGGCATCTCACAATGAGCAGTTCTTC.

The rearrangement joins TRBV29-1 to TRBJ1-2; D ambiguous. Germline V gives CDR1 SQVTM, CDR2 ANQGSEA. Trimming removed 8 bases at V and 9 bases at J, with 16 bases between. This CDR3 has 11 amino acids. This chain's CDR3 is CSPRPQESYTF. CDR3 sequence (DNA): TGCAGCCCAAGACCGCAGGAGAGCTACACCTTC.

V and J are TRBV6-5 and TRBJ2-5; unclear D gene. Germline CDR1 and CDR2: MNHEY and SVGAGI. CDR3 length: 13 amino acids. With 3 bases removed from V and 5 bases from J, the gap between germline ends came to 10 bases. CDR3 sequence (DNA): TGTGCCAGCAGTTATCAGGAACCGGAGACCCAGTACTTC. Protein product: CASSYQEPETQYF.

This clonotype was detected a few times. J is TRBJ2-1 and V is TRBV14; unclear D gene. This CDR3 has 12 amino acids. The V gene's germline CDR1 is SGHDN and CDR2 FVKESK. V gave up 0 bases and J gave up 15 bases, with 12 bases separating them. This chain's CDR3 is CASSQEGLVRFF. The CDR3 nucleotides read TGTGCCAGCAGCCAAGAAGGTTTGGTGCGGTTCTTC.

The chain couples TRBV6-1 to TRBJ1-5; 11 bases line up with TRBD1. The CDR3 runs to 18 residues. CDR1 is MNHNS, CDR2 SASEGT, per germline. The trim removed 2 bases at V and 4 bases at J, leaving 10 bases unmatched. The CDR3 DNA follows: TGTGCCAGCAGTGAACCTTATCCCGGGACAGGGGGGAATCAGCCCCAGCATTTT. Translating gives CASSEPYPGTGGNQPQHF.

This clonotype was detected many times. The chain is built from TRBV7-2 and TRBJ2-7; 8 nucleotides line up with TRBD2. The CDR3 has 15 amino acids. The V segment lost 1 base and the J segment 2 bases; nucleotides outside the gene matches: 4. Germline loops: CDR1 SGHTA, CDR2 FQGNSA. This CDR3 is CASSLGGGRTYEQYF. CDR3 in DNA: TGTGCCAGCAGCTTAGGAGGCGGGAGGACCTACGAGCAGTACTTC. The full variable domain, with the rest looked up from reference TRBV7-2 and TRBJ2-7, is GAGVSQSPSNKVTEKGKDVELRCDPISGHTALYWYRQSLGQGLEFLIYFQGNSAPDKSGLPSDRFSAERTGGSVSTLTIQRTQQEDSAVYLCASSLGGGRTYEQYFGPGTRLTVT.

V gene TRBV20-1 combines with J gene TRBJ1-2; the D is unclear. Germline V gene data show CDR1 as DFQATT and CDR2 as SNEGSKA (reference sequence). The CDR3 length is 14 residues. Trimming left V 5 bases short and J 4 bases short, with 17 bases between. CDR3: CSAGRRESGYGYTF. The CDR3 nucleotides read TGCAGTGCTGGCCGTCGGGAATCGGGCTATGGCTACACCTTC.